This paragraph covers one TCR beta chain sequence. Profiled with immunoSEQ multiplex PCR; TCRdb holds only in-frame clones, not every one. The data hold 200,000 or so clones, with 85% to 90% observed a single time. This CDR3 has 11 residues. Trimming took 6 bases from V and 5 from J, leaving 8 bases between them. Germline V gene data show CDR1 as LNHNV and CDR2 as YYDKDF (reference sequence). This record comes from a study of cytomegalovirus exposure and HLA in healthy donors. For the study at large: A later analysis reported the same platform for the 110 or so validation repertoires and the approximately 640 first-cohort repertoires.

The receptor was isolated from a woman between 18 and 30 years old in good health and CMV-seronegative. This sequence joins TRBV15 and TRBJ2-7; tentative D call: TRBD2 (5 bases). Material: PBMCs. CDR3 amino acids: CATSRGHEQYF. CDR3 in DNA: TGTGCCACCAGTCGGGGTCACGAGCAGTACTTC.